This T cell receptor (beta chain) was retrieved from a study of siplizumab effects on memory and regulatory T cells. Study-level results: Siplizumab conditions gave an average of around 70% Treg-derived mappable alloreactive CD4+ clones, versus 25% to 30% for controls. The alloresponse seemed to draw substantially on naive T cells, which appeared more diverse than memory cells.

There are 12 residues in the CDR3. V dropped 10 bases and J dropped 6 bases, with 13 bases sitting between them. The V gene's germline CDR1 is MNHEY and CDR2 SVGAGI. Per sample, the assay covered 10^5 or so TCR templates. Data came from immunoSEQ multiplex PCR; TCRdb stores just in-frame clones and leaves some out. The table records more than 95,000 clones, roughly 94% of them present only once. On this clone: Its cognate antigen is unknown.

The gene calls are TRBV6-5 and TRBJ2-1; D tentatively fits TRBD1 or TRBD2 (5 bases each). The receptor's source is a human donor in good health. The specimen was non-Treg CD4+ T cells sorted from blood. CDR3 in DNA: TGTGCCACCGGTCGGGGCGGCAATGAGCAGTTCTTC. Amino acids: CATGRGGNEQFF.